This TCR beta chain appears in the sequencing data of a study of T cell responses to AZD1222 COVID-19 vaccine. Germline-derived CDR1 and CDR2 are MDHEN and SYDVKM. This CDR3 is built from 15 residues. The V segment lost 6 bases and the J segment 3 bases; nucleotides outside the gene matches: 8. As for this clone: The antigen is undetermined.

Study results and limitations: Increases in Spike-specific TCR breadth and depth were seen after two AZD1222 doses. Unmutated variant regions are reportedly targeted by nearly half of spike-specific TCRs. No repertoire was sampled before or during the peak T cell response, only after it. Clonal diversity may have been underestimated in mostly white British donors.

Sequencing was performed with immunoSEQ multiplex PCR; in TCRdb, only in-frame clones are kept and a portion is missing. In the table there are 100,000 to 150,000 clones, about 90% of which are singletons. V is TRBV28 and J is TRBJ2-1; 7 bases agree with TRBD1. This clonotype originated in an adult in good health. Source: peripheral blood, taken on day 0 of MenACWY control vaccination. The CDR3 sequence is CASSYRQGDYNEQFF. Here the CDR3 DNA reads TGTGCCAGCAGCTACCGCCAGGGGGACTACAATGAGCAGTTCTTC.